A single sample gave rise to the 15 T cell receptor beta chains below, sequenced in a study of vaccination effects on CD4 cells after COVID-19. These receptors lack a known antigen. The table came from immunoSEQ multiplex PCR; TCRdb's copy has only in-frame clones and leaves some out. The sample comprises over 45,000 clones, roughly 72% of which are singletons, and about 7% rests with the top ten. Once cultured for approximately ten days, the cells underwent separation to obtain CD4+ T cells. Vaccine administered to participants consisted of two doses of either BNT162b2 or mRNA-1273. This material consisted of CD4+ T cells from PBMCs cultured without peptide, taken after COVID-19 vaccination. The receptors here all came from a human donor who received a COVID-19 vaccine.

The V call is TRBV2, the J call TRBJ1-1; D is possibly TRBD1 (5 bases). CDR1 and CDR2 from the germline V gene are SNHLY and FYNNEI. V was cut by 3 bases and J by 1 base, with 18 bases left in between. This CDR3 has 17 amino acids. DNA of the CDR3: TGTGCCAGCAGTGAGGAGGGGAGGTGGGTCCAGAACACTGAAGCTTTCTTT. This translates into CASSEEGRWVQNTEAFF.

V and J are TRBV19 and TRBJ1-1; D not resolved. Trimming removed 1 base at V and 3 bases at J, with 9 bases between. Germline assignment: CDR1 LNHDA and CDR2 SQIVND (reference sequence). The length of the CDR3 is 14 residues. As DNA, the CDR3 is TGTGCCAGTAGTATAGGAAACGGACACACTGAAGCTTTCTTT. Its translation is CASSIGNGHTEAFF.

The chain couples TRBV19 to TRBJ1-2; 7 nucleotides align to TRBD1. Trimming removed 9 bases from V and 1 base from J; junction bases left unmatched: 8. Germline V gene data show CDR1 as LNHDA and CDR2 as SQIVND (reference sequence). The CDR3 is 14 amino acids. CDR3 region: CASSRDSNNYGYTF. The CDR3 DNA reads TGTGCCAGCTCGCGGGACAGTAATAACTATGGCTACACCTTC.

This chain connects TRBV6-1 to TRBJ2-1; TRBD2 is a possible D gene (7 bases). V shed 8 bases and J shed 0 bases, with 20 bases lying between them. Germline lookup yields CDR1 MNHNS and CDR2 SASEGT. This CDR3 comprises 17 residues. The CDR3 region has the DNA TGTGCCAGCCGTGTGGGGGGGACACGCAGCTCCTACAATGAGCAGTTCTTC. It translates to CASRVGGTRSSYNEQFF.

This clone was seen a handful of times. V and J are TRBV7-7 and TRBJ2-1, with a possible D match to TRBD1 (5 bases). V lost 5 bases and J lost 0, with 11 bases in between. The V gene's germline CDR1 is SSHAT and CDR2 FNYEAQ (reference sequence). The CDR3 runs 15 residues. The CDR3 coding sequence is TGTGCCAGCAGCAAACAGGCGAGCTCCTACAATGAGCAGTTCTTC. It codes for CASSKQASSYNEQFF.

The chain employs TRBV20-1 and TRBJ2-1; 7 bases are shared with TRBD2. Germline-derived CDR1 and CDR2 are DFQATT and SNEGSKA (reference sequence). The CDR3 extends over 16 amino acids. J was trimmed by 1 base and V by 3 bases; bases with no gene match: 9. CDR3 sequence: CSASTFAGVSYNEQFF. CDR3 nucleotides: TGCAGTGCTAGTACCTTCGCGGGAGTATCCTACAATGAGCAGTTCTTC.

The rearrangement uses TRBV18 and TRBJ1-1; 12 nucleotides line up with TRBD1. This CDR3 contains 17 residues. CDR1 is KGHSH, CDR2 LQKENI, per germline. The V gene end was trimmed by 3 bases and the J gene end by 3 bases; junction bases not matched to a gene: 8. Written as DNA, the CDR3 is TGTGCCAGCTCACCGCCGGGACAGGGGGCTTCCTACACTGAAGCTTTCTTT. Its translation is CASSPPGQGASYTEAFF. Drawing the rest from reference TRBV18 and TRBJ1-1, the complete variable domain is NAGVMQNPRHLVRRRGQEARLRCSPMKGHSHVYWYRQLPEEGLKFMVYLQKENIIDESGMPKERFSAEFPKEGPSILRIQQVVRGDSAAYFCASSPPGQGASYTEAFFGQGTRLTVV.

The CDR3 DNA follows: TGTGCCAGCAGCAGGGTTGACTCTGGGGCCAACGTCCTGACTTTC. It encodes CASSRVDSGANVLTF. The chain has TRBV6-5 and TRBJ2-6; TRBD1 might be the D (5 bases). Germline CDR1 and CDR2: MNHEY and SVGAGI. CDR3 length: 15 amino acids. The V gene lost 6 bases and the J gene lost 0 bases, with 9 bases spanning the gap.

In its sample, this clone was seen a few times. V and J are TRBV13 and TRBJ1-1; no clear D. The ends were cut back, 4 bases at V and 4 bases at J, with 13 bases in the middle. This CDR3 comprises 14 residues. CDR1 PRHDT and CDR2 FYEKMQ come from the germline V gene (reference sequence). CDR3 DNA sequence: TGTGCCAGCAGCTCAGGCCGAATGGGCACTGAAGCTTTCTTT. Translation: CASSSGRMGTEAFF.

V gene TRBV3-1 (or the pseudogene TRBV3-2) combines with J gene TRBJ2-2, with a weak D call TRBD1 (6 bases). The CDR3 has 15 amino acids. From germline, CDR1 is LGHDT and CDR2 YNNKEL (reference sequence). The ends were cut back, 4 bases at V and 0 bases at J, with 9 bases in the middle. CDR3: CASSRTESNTGELFF. CDR3 nucleotide sequence: TGTGCCAGCAGCCGGACAGAGTCGAACACCGGGGAGCTGTTTTTT.

The V call is TRBV12-3 or TRBV12-4, the J call TRBJ2-5; D call uncertain. The CDR3 contains 13 residues. V was clipped by 1 base and J by 2 bases, with 5 bases between them. The CDR3 loop is CASSLGLQETQYF. The CDR3 bases are TGTGCCAGCAGTTTAGGGCTGCAAGAGACCCAGTACTTC.

This clone was counted only a few times. The chain employs TRBV4-1 and TRBJ2-5, with 13 bases identical to TRBD2. The CDR3 extends over 17 amino acids. The germline CDR1 and CDR2 sequences are MGHRA and YSYEKL. V lost 1 base, J lost 5 bases, and 7 bases stayed unmatched. The DNA for the CDR3 is TGCGCCAGCAGCCAAGCCTCGACTAGCGGGGGGTTTGAGACCCAGTACTTC. Its translation: CASSQASTSGGFETQYF.

J is TRBJ2-3 and V is TRBV5-1; 7 positions agree with TRBD2. The CDR3 is 18 amino acids. Germline assignment: CDR1 SGHRS and CDR2 YFSETQ. J gave up 0 bases and V 3 bases, and 13 bases lay outside the gene matches. CDR3 DNA: TGCGCCAGCAGCTCCCCTTCGGGGACTATCGCTAGCACAGATACGCAGTATTTT. This codes for CASSSPSGTIASTDTQYF.

The chain combines TRBV14 with TRBJ2-3; 8 bases map to TRBD2. CDR1 SGHDN and CDR2 FVKESK come from the germline V gene. V shed 1 base, J shed 2 bases, and the junction held 8 bases outside the gene matches. The CDR3 length is 17 residues. The chain's CDR3 is CASSQGLTSGYTDTQYF. The CDR3 bases are TGTGCCAGCAGCCAAGGATTAACTAGCGGATACACAGATACGCAGTATTTT.

V is TRBV25-1 and J is TRBJ2-1; unclear D gene. The CDR3 is 14 residues long. The ends were cut back, 1 base at V and 6 bases at J, with 10 bases in the middle. Germline-derived CDR1 and CDR2 are MGHDK and SYGVNS. The CDR3 loop reads CASSESPSVNEQFF. The CDR3 DNA follows: TGTGCCAGCAGTGAATCGCCTAGTGTCAATGAGCAGTTCTTC.